The 12 T cell receptor beta chains listed next were all sequenced from one sample in a study of blood T cell repertoires in COVID-19. Produced via immunoSEQ multiplex PCR; TCRdb's table is partial and in-frame only. The table includes hundreds of thousands of clones, nearly 90% detected once. Sequencing used peripheral blood. These receptor sequences come from a man younger than 35 with active or convalescent COVID-19.

The chain employs TRBV9 and TRBJ2-5; 9 bases are a match to TRBD2. Looked up from germline, CDR1 is SGDLS and CDR2 is YYNGEE. The CDR3 totals 16 residues. V lost 4 bases, J lost 1 base, and 8 bases stayed unmatched. The CDR3 DNA reads as TGTGCCAGCAGCCCGGGAGCGGGGGGTATCCAAGAGACCCAGTACTTC. Its protein is CASSPGAGGIQETQYF.

The rearrangement uses TRBV5-1 and TRBJ2-1; the match to TRBD1 covers 9 bases. This CDR3 is built from 15 residues. Germline V gene sequence: CDR1 SGHRS, CDR2 YFSETQ. With V trimmed by 4 bases and J by 8 bases, 10 bases remained unmatched. The CDR3 DNA reads as TGCGCCAGCAGCCCGCCGGGACAGGGTAACCATGAGCAGTTCTTC. It translates to CASSPPGQGNHEQFF.

This chain connects TRBV7-9 to TRBJ1-4; a weak D match, TRBD1 (6 bases). The CDR3 spans 13 residues. The V gene's germline CDR1 is SEHNR and CDR2 FQNEAQ (reference sequence). Trimming cost V 0 bases and J 8 bases, with 7 bases left between them. CDR3: CASSLAGGEKLFF. The CDR3, as DNA: TGTGCCAGCAGCTTAGCAGGGGGAGAAAAACTGTTTTTT.

This chain uses TRBV30 with TRBJ1-6; a possible D gene is TRBD1 (6 bases). The CDR3 is made up of 11 amino acids. Trimming took off 3 bases at V and 18 bases at J, with 15 bases between the two ends. Germline CDR1 is GTSNPN and CDR2 is SVGIG (reference sequence). The CDR3 spells CAWSRNRAPHF. CDR3 sequence (DNA): TGTGCCTGGAGCCGGAACAGGGCGCCCCACTTT.

The rearrangement links TRBV11-3 to TRBJ2-2; 7 nucleotides agree with TRBD1. Per the germline V gene, CDR1 is SGHNT and CDR2 is YENEEA. V shed 5 bases and J 2 bases; nucleotides not matched to a gene: 8. CDR3 size: 16 residues. CDR3 sequence (DNA): TGTGCCAGCAGCACCTCGGGACAGTTAAACACCGGGGAGCTGTTTTTT. Its protein product is CASSTSGQLNTGELFF.

This clone was found once. The rearrangement links TRBV5-1 to TRBJ1-2; 11 bases fit TRBD1. The germline CDR1 and CDR2 sequences are SGHRS and YFSETQ. The length of the CDR3 is 15 residues. Unmatched junction bases numbered 4, after V lost 0 bases and J lost 6 bases. In DNA form, the CDR3 reads TGCGCCAGCAGCTTGGGCCCGGGACAGGGGGATGGCTACACCTTC. The encoded protein is CASSLGPGQGDGYTF.

This clone was found once. The chain recombines TRBV6-5 with TRBJ1-5; D is undetermined. Germline values: CDR1 MNHEY, CDR2 SVGAGI. V was clipped by 6 bases and J by 6 bases, with 6 bases between them. The CDR3 is made up of 11 amino acids. The CDR3 DNA follows: TGTGCCAGCAGCGGAGGTCAGCCCCAGCATTTT. Translated, it gives CASSGGQPQHF.

The chain uses TRBV29-1 and TRBJ1-2; maybe TRBD1 (6 bases). Trimming left V 0 bases short and J 1 base short, with 27 bases between. Germline V CDR1 and CDR2: SQVTM, ANQGSEA. The CDR3 length is 20 residues. The CDR3 loop is CSVEDSDRAGQPKNNYGYTF. The CDR3 coding sequence is TGCAGCGTTGAAGATTCGGATCGTGCAGGACAGCCCAAAAATAACTATGGCTACACCTTC.

This chain links TRBV27 with TRBJ2-2; D might be TRBD1 (5 bases). The CDR3 length is 15 residues. Trimming took 6 bases from V and 3 from J, leaving 14 bases between them. Germline CDR1 reads MNHEY; CDR2 reads SMNVEV (reference sequence). The CDR3 sequence is CASRLTRGHTGELFF. For the CDR3, the DNA is TGTGCCAGCAGACTCACAAGGGGTCACACCGGGGAGCTGTTTTTT.

The V and J genes are TRBV29-1 and TRBJ2-3; 14 bases line up with TRBD2. The CDR3 is 15 amino acids. V was clipped by 7 bases and J by 0 bases; unmatched bases: 3. CDR1 and CDR2 (germline): SQVTM, ANQGSEA. As DNA, the CDR3 is TGCAGCGGGGGACTAGCGGGAGTCAGCACAGATACGCAGTATTTT. The encoded protein is CSGGLAGVSTDTQYF.

This clone occurred a few times. The chain recombines TRBV12-3 or TRBV12-4 with TRBJ1-2, with D unresolved. V lost 3 bases and J lost 5, with 7 bases in between. The CDR3 is 12 amino acids. Here the CDR3 DNA reads TGTGCCAGCAGTTTTTACAGTTATGGCTACACCTTC. Translating it yields CASSFYSYGYTF.

This clone was observed a single time. This sequence joins TRBV6-2 or TRBV6-3 and TRBJ2-1; D unresolved. The CDR3 totals 12 residues. V shed 6 bases and J shed 8 bases, with 11 bases lying between them. Germline CDR1 reads MNHEY; CDR2 reads SVGEGT. CDR3 nucleotide sequence: TGTGCCAGCAGCCCCCGAAGAGATGAGCAGTTCTTC. The encoded protein is CASSPRRDEQFF.